One sample yielded the 16 T cell receptor beta chains listed below, sequenced in a study of cytomegalovirus exposure and HLA in healthy donors. PCR primers comprised 60 Vbeta and 13 Jbeta primers. Data came from immunoSEQ multiplex PCR; TCRdb stores just in-frame clones and leaves some out. This sample has tens of thousands of clones, with 72% found just once. Sequenced material: PBMCs. The receptor source for this set is a woman in her forties or fifties in good health and CMV-seropositive.

The V gene is TRBV29-1, the J gene TRBJ1-1; no reliable D call. From germline, CDR1 is SQVTM and CDR2 ANQGSEA. The length of the CDR3 is 12 residues. V was pared by 4 bases and J by 5 bases, with 11 bases between. The CDR3 region is CSVGEGVTEAFF. In DNA form, the CDR3 reads TGCAGCGTTGGTGAGGGTGTTACTGAAGCTTTCTTT.

The J gene is TRBJ1-2, the V gene TRBV28, with D perhaps TRBD1 (6 bases). Germline CDR1 MDHEN, CDR2 SYDVKM. The V and J ends lost 6 bases and 6 bases respectively, with 23 bases between them. This CDR3 region has 16 residues. CDR3 residues: CASSDPPVVGAHGYTF. CDR3 nucleotide sequence: TGTGCCAGCAGCGACCCACCTGTAGTGGGGGCGCATGGCTACACCTTC.

The J gene is TRBJ1-1, the V gene TRBV5-4, with TRBD1 matching 7 bases. V dropped 4 bases and J dropped 4; count of bases not matched to a gene: 4. Per the germline V gene, CDR1 is SGHNT and CDR2 is YYREEE (reference sequence). The length of the CDR3 is 13 residues. The CDR3 coding sequence is TGTGCCAGCAGCGCAGGGACAGCCACTGAAGCTTTCTTT. Translation gives CASSAGTATEAFF.

The rearrangement uses TRBV7-9 and TRBJ1-4; 7 bases map to TRBD1. CDR1 and CDR2 (germline): SEHNR, FQNEAQ (reference sequence). The CDR3 length is 15 residues. The J segment lost 7 bases and the V segment lost 5 bases, leaving 10 bases of the junction unmatched. CDR3 region: CASSPRDSAAEKLFF. The CDR3 DNA reads TGTGCCAGCAGCCCTAGGGACAGCGCAGCTGAAAAACTGTTTTTT.

The V gene is TRBV28, the J gene TRBJ2-3, with D possibly being TRBD1 (6 bases). The V gene lost 10 bases and the J gene lost 12 bases, with 17 bases spanning the gap. This CDR3 has 11 residues. Germline CDR1 and CDR2: MDHEN and SYDVKM. DNA for the CDR3: TGTGCCACCACAACGGGACACCTCCAGTATTTT. Amino acids: CATTTGHLQYF.

The rearrangement joins TRBV9 to TRBJ2-7; 11 bases match TRBD2. The ends lost 3 bases at V and 6 bases at J; junction bases unmatched: 5. The CDR3 totals 14 residues. From germline, CDR1 is SGDLS and CDR2 YYNGEE. In DNA form, the CDR3 reads TGTGCCAGCAGCGCGAGTAGCGGGAGGGGCGAGCAGTACTTC. Residues: CASSASSGRGEQYF.

This clone was recorded only once. Distinct nucleotide sequences in the sample also encode this CDR3. The chain is built from TRBV2 and TRBJ1-2; 7 bases are shared with TRBD1. V shed 6 bases, J shed 2 bases, and the junction held 3 bases outside the gene matches. Germline V gene lookup returns CDR1 SNHLY and CDR2 FYNNEI. The CDR3 is 13 residues long. The chain's CDR3 is CASRQGQNYGYTF. As DNA, the CDR3 is TGTGCCAGCAGGCAGGGACAGAACTATGGCTACACCTTC.

CDR3 residues: CASSQTLAYGYGYTF. CDR3 nucleotides: TGTGCCAGCAGCCAAACCCTCGCCTACGGCTATGGCTACACCTTC. V is TRBV4-2 and J is TRBJ1-2, with D unclear. Germline V gives CDR1 LGHNA, CDR2 YNFKEQ. This CDR3 has 15 amino acids. V shed 2 bases and J shed 4 bases, with 14 bases lying between them.

The chain is built from TRBV19 and TRBJ1-2; TRBD1 agrees at 7 bases. Germline V CDR1 and CDR2: LNHDA, SQIVND (reference sequence). This CDR3 region has 14 residues. Trimming took 3 bases from V and 6 from J; bases not matched to a gene: 7. Written as DNA, the CDR3 is TGTGCCAGTAGTATCTGGCAGGGGGTACATGGCTACACCTTC. This encodes CASSIWQGVHGYTF.

This chain joins TRBV23-1 and TRBJ1-4, with D hard to call. TRBV23-1 is an ORF for which the function is uncertain. The CDR3 loop spans 14 amino acids. V lost 2 bases, J lost 5 bases, and 9 bases lay in between. CDR3 protein: CASSQRLSNEKLFF. CDR3 in DNA: TGCGCCAGCAGTCAAAGACTTTCAAATGAAAAACTGTTTTTT.

CDR3 amino acids: CASSLLGGLSGANVLTF. The CDR3 nucleotides read TGTGCCAGCAGCTTACTTGGGGGCCTCTCTGGGGCCAACGTCCTGACTTTC. This rearrangement joins TRBV11-2 to TRBJ2-6; perhaps TRBD1 as D (6 bases). The V and J ends lost 2 bases and 0 bases respectively, with 11 bases between them. The CDR3 has 17 residues. Germline V gene sequence: CDR1 SGHAT, CDR2 FQNNGV.

The CDR3 spells CASKGVGQGKTEAFF. The CDR3 DNA is TGTGCCAGCAAGGGGGTTGGACAGGGGAAAACTGAAGCTTTCTTT. The gene calls are TRBV2 and TRBJ1-1, with TRBD1 matching over 9 bases. From germline, CDR1 is SNHLY and CDR2 FYNNEI. The CDR3 contains 15 residues. J lost 5 bases, V lost 7 bases, and 11 bases had no gene match.

The chain uses TRBV7-9 and TRBJ1-6; maybe TRBD1 (6 bases). V was pared by 6 bases and J by 7 bases, with 13 bases between. Germline loops: CDR1 SEHNR, CDR2 FQNEAQ (reference sequence). The CDR3 length is 14 residues. The CDR3 nucleotides read TGTGCCAGCAGGGGACCAGGGGAAAATTCACCCCTCCACTTT. Its protein is CASRGPGENSPLHF.

This clone was seen a single time. The rearrangement links TRBV11-2 to TRBJ1-1; D gene uncertain. Germline V gives CDR1 SGHAT, CDR2 FQNNGV. The V gene lost 3 bases and the J gene lost 1 base, with 15 bases spanning the gap. CDR3 size: 16 residues. CDR3: CASSFLMAGWNTEAFF. The DNA of the CDR3 is TGTGCCAGCAGCTTTTTAATGGCGGGGTGGAACACTGAAGCTTTCTTT. Filled out from reference TRBV11-2 and TRBJ1-1, the complete variable domain reads EAGVAQSPRYKIIEKRQSVAFWCNPISGHATLYWYQQILGQGPKLLIQFQNNGVVDDSQLPKDRFSAERLKGVDSTLKIQPAKLEDSAVYLCASSFLMAGWNTEAFFGQGTRLTVV.

The chain is built from TRBV5-4 and TRBJ2-5, with D tentatively TRBD2 (5 bases). The J call may be mistaken, given a closer DNA end match to TRBJ2-7. CDR3 length equals 13 residues. CDR1 is SGHNT and CDR2 is YYREEE in the germline V gene (reference sequence). Here the CDR3 reads CASSSSGVYEQYF. CDR3 DNA: TGTGCCAGCAGCTCATCCGGGGTCTACGAGCAGTACTTC.

The chain is built from TRBV7-6 and TRBJ2-4, with D tentatively TRBD2 (6 bases). Trimming pared 6 bases from V and 11 bases from J, leaving 20 bases between. The CDR3 consists of 14 residues. The germline V gene has CDR1 SGHVS and CDR2 FNYEAQ. The DNA for the CDR3 is TGTGCCAGCAGTCCCATTATCGGGCGGGGTCTTCAGTACTTC. It translates to CASSPIIGRGLQYF.